This T cell receptor beta chain came from a study of shared clonotypes between healthy human individuals. Study-wide results and limits: Rarefaction gave evidence that sorted-subset sequencing remained incomplete despite large depth. Generally, naive subsets (rather than memory subsets) showed larger estimated richness. Sampling was confined to blood; repertoires within tissues likely differ.

A remark on this clone: What it binds is unknown. The sample holds other DNA sequences that translate to the same CDR3.

Libraries were prepared by immunoSEQ multiplex PCR; TCRdb keeps only in-frame clonotypes and omits some of them. The sample carries 1,400,000 or so clones, approximately 98.5% recorded once. The sequenced material came from naive CD4+ T cells sorted from blood. Described subset: CD45RA+ positively selected. This TCR was recovered from a man aged 25 to 40 in good health.

The CDR3 protein is CASSREETQYF. The CDR3 DNA reads TGTGCCAGCAGCCGGGAAGAGACCCAGTACTTC. The V and J genes are TRBV5-4 and TRBJ2-5, with unresolved D. CDR1 and CDR2 (germline): SGHNT, YYREEE (reference sequence). The CDR3 has 11 residues. V lost 4 bases, J lost 3 bases, and 4 bases lay in between.